One T cell receptor (beta chain) is described in this entry. Its antigen is not known. One junction end disagrees with the germline gene, perhaps due to a read error. Peripheral blood was drawn, about 9.7 milliliters per donor. This CDR3 region has 13 residues. In germline, CDR1 is MNHEY, CDR2 SVGEGT. The use of a sample-barcoded 5' primer and a J-beta primer mix characterized a second PCR of about 7 to 12 cycles. Every sample returned 2.5 million or more CDR3-containing paired-end reads. TCRdb called the 5' RACE reads again in MiXCR, with one record for every CDR3 protein. This table holds approximately 360,000 distinct CDR3 sequences, approximately 52% found once. The data originate from a study of blood T cells in healthy people across ages. General study findings and limits: Age showed a roughly linear inverse relationship with TCR beta diversity per million T cells.

The receptor was derived from a man between 60 and 75 years old in good health. The sequenced sample consisted of blood. This chain joins TRBV6-2 or TRBV6-3 and TRBJ2-7; D is undetermined. The assigned J gene may be wrong: the sequence end matches TRBJ2-5 better. CDR3: CACSRPQQETQYF. The CDR3 DNA reads TGTGCCTGCAGTCGCCCCCAACAAGAGACCCAGTACTTC.